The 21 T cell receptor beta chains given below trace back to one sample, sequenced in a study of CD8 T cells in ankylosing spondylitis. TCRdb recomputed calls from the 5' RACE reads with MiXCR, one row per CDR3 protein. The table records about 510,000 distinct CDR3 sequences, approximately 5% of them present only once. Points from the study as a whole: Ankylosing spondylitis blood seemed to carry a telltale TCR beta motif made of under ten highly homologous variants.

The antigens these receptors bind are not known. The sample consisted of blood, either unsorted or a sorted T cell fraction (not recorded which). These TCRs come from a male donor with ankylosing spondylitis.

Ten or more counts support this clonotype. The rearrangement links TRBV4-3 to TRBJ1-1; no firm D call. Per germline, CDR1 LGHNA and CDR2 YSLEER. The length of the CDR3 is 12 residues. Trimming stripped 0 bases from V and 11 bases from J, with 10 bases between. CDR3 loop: CASSQEGGDAFF. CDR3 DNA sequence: TGCGCCAGCAGCCAAGAAGGCGGAGACGCTTTCTTT.

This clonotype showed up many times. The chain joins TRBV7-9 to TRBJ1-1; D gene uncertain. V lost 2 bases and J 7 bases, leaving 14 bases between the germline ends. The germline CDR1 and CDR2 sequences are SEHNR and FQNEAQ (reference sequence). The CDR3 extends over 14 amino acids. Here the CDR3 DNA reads TGTGCCAGCAGCTTAAGTACGTCAGTAGTTGAAGCTTTCTTT. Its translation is CASSLSTSVVEAFF.

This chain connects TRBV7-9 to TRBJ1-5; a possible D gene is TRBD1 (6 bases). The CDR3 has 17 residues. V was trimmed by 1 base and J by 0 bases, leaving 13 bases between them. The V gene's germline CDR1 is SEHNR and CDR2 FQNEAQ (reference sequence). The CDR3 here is CASSLGAGEDSNQPQHF. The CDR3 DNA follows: TGTGCCAGCAGCTTAGGGGCAGGGGAGGATAGCAATCAGCCCCAGCATTTT.

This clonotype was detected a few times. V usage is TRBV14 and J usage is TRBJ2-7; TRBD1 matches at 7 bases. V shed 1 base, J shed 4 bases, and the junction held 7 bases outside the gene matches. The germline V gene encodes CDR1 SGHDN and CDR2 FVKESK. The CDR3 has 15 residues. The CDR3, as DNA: TGTGCCAGCAGCCAAGTTGAGGGGGCATGGTACGAGCAGTACTTC. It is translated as CASSQVEGAWYEQYF.

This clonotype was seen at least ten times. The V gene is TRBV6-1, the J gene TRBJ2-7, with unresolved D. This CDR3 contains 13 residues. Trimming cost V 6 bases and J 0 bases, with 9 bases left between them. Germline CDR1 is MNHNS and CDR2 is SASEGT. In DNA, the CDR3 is TGTGCCAGCAGCCGATTTCTCTCCTACGAGCAGTACTTC. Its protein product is CASSRFLSYEQYF.

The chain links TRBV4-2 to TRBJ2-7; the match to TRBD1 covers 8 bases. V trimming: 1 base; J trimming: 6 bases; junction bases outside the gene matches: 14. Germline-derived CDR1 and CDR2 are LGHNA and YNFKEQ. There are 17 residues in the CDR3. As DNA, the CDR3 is TGTGCCAGCAGCCAAGGTGGGGGCGGACAGGGAGATTTCGAGCAGTACTTC. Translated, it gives CASSQGGGGQGDFEQYF.

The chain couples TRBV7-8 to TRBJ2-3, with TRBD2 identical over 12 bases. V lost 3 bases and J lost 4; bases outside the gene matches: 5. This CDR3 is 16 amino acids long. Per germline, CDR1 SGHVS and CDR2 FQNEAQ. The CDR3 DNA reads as TGTGCCAGCAGCTTCCCGACTAGCGGGAGCGCAGATACGCAGTATTTT. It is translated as CASSFPTSGSADTQYF.

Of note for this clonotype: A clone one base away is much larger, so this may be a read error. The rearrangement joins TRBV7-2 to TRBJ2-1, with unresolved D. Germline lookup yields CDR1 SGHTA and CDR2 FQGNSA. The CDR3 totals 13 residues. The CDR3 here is CASSFNSYTEQFF. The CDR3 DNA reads TGTGCCAGCAGCTTCAACAGCTACACTGAGCAGTTCTTC.

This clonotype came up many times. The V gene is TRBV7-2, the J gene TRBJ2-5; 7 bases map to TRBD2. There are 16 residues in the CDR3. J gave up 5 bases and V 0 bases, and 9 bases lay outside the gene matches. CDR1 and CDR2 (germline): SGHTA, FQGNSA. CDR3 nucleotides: TGTGCCAGCAGCTTAGCCGGCCCACTGCGGGGGGAGACCCAGTACTTC. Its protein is CASSLAGPLRGETQYF.

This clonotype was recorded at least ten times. CDR3 region: CASSLHQDLFTDTQYF. The CDR3 region has the DNA TGTGCCAGCAGTTTACACCAGGACCTATTCACAGATACGCAGTATTTT. The chain carries TRBV12-3 or TRBV12-4 and TRBJ2-3; D is undetermined. The V and J ends lost 2 bases and 2 bases respectively, with 14 bases between them. CDR3 length: 16 amino acids.

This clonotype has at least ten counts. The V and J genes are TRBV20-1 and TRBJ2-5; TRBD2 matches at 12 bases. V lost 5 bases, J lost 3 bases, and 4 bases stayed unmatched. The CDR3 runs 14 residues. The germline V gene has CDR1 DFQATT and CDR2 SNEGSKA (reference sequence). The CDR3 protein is CSALAGGAKETQYF. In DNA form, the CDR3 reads TGCAGTGCTCTAGCGGGGGGGGCGAAAGAGACCCAGTACTTC.

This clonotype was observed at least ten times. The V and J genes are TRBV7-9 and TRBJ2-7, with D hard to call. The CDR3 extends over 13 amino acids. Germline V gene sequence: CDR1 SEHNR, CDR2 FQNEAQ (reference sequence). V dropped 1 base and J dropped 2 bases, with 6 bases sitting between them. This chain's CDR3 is CASSLELTYEQYF. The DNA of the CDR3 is TGTGCCAGCAGCTTAGAACTGACCTACGAGCAGTACTTC.

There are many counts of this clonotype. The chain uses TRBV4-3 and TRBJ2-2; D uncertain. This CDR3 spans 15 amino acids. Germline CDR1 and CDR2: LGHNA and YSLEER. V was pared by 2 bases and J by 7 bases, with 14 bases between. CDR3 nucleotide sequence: TGCGCCAGCAGCCAAAGAAGTGCCCCCGACGGGGAGCTGTTTTTT. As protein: CASSQRSAPDGELFF.

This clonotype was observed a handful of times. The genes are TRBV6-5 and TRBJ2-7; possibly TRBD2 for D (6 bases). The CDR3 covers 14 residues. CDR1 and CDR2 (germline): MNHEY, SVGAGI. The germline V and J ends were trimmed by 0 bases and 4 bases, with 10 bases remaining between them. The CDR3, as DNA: TGTGCCAGCAGTTACTCGCTCGGGGGTTACGAGCAGTACTTC. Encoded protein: CASSYSLGGYEQYF.

The CDR3 sequence is CASSQVDRTEQFF. The CDR3 bases are TGTGCCAGCAGCCAAGTCGATCGTACTGAGCAGTTCTTC. V is TRBV14 and J is TRBJ2-1; no firm D call. Between the trimmed V and J ends, which lost 1 base and 9 bases, there was a span of 10 bases. The CDR3 runs 13 residues. Germline V lookup: CDR1 SGHDN, CDR2 FVKESK.

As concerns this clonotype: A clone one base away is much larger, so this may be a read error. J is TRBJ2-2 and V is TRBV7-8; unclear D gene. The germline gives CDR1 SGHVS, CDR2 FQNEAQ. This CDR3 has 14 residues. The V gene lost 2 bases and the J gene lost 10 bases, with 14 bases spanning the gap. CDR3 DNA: TGTGCCAGCAGCTTATCAGGACCCCTCGCGGAGCTGTTTTTT. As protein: CASSLSGPLAELFF.

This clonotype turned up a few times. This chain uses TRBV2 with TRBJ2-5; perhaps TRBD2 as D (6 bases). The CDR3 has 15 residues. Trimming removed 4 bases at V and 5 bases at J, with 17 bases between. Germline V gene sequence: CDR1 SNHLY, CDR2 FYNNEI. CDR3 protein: CASSAGLTPMETQYF. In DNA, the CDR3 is TGTGCCAGCAGTGCGGGACTCACTCCGATGGAGACCCAGTACTTC.

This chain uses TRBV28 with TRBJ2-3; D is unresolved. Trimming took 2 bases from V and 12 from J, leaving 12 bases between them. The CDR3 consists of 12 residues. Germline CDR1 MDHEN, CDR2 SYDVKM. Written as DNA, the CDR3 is TGTGCCAGCAGTTTAGTTAGGTACGCCCAGTATTTT. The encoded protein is CASSLVRYAQYF.

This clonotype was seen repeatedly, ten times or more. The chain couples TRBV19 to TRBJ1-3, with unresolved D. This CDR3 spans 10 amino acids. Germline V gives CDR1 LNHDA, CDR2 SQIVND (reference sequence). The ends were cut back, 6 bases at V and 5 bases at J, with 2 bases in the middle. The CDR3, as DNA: TGTGCCAGTAGCCGAAACACCATATATTTT. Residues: CASSRNTIYF.

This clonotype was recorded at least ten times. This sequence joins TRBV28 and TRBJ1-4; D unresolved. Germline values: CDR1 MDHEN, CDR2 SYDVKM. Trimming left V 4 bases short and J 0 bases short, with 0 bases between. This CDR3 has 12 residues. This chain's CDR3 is CASSSTNEKLFF. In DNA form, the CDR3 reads TGTGCCAGCAGTTCAACTAATGAAAAACTGTTTTTT.

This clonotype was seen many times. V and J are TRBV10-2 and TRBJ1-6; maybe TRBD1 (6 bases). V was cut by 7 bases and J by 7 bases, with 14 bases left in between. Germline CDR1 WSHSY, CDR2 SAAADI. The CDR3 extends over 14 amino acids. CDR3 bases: TGCGCCAGCACCACAGGGTTCCGGAATTCACCCCTCCACTTT. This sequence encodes CASTTGFRNSPLHF.